This T cell receptor beta chain was retrieved from a study of blood T cell repertoires in COVID-19. Libraries were prepared by immunoSEQ multiplex PCR; TCRdb keeps only in-frame clonotypes and omits some of them. This sample carries 100,000 or so clones, approximately 86% of them seen once, and the ten largest clones take less than 3%. The V and J ends lost 3 bases and 0 bases, in that order; junction bases with no gene match: 12. The CDR3 is 19 amino acids. CDR1 is LNHDA and CDR2 is SQIVND in the germline V gene (reference sequence). The chain links TRBV19 to TRBJ2-4, with 9 bases lining up with TRBD2. The sequence was obtained from a woman between 50 and 59 years old who had recovered from COVID-19. The sequenced material came from PBMCs or T cells enriched from blood (not recorded which). The CDR3 sequence is CASSIGRLAGNLAKNIQYF. CDR3 nucleotides: TGTGCCAGTAGTATTGGGCGGCTAGCGGGGAATCTAGCCAAAAACATTCAGTACTTC.